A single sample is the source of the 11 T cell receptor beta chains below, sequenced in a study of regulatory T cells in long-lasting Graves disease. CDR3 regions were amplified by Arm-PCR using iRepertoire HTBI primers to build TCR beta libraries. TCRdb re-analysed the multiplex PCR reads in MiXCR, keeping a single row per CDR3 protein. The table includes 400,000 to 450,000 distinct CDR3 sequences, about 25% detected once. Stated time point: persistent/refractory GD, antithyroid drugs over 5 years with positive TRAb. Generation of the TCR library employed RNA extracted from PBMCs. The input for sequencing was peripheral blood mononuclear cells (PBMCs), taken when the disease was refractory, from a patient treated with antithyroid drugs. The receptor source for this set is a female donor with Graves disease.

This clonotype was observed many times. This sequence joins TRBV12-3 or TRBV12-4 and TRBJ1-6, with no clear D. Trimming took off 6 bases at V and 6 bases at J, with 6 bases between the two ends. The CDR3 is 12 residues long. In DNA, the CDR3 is TGTGCCAGCAGGAGCCTTAATTCACCCCTCCACTTT. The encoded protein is CASRSLNSPLHF.

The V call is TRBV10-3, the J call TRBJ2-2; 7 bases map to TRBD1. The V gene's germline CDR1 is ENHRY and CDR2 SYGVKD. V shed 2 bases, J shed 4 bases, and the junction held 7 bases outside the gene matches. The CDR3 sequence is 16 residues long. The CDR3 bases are TGTGCCATCAGTGAGAGACAGGGAGTGGTCACCGGGGAGCTGTTTTTT. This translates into CAISERQGVVTGELFF.

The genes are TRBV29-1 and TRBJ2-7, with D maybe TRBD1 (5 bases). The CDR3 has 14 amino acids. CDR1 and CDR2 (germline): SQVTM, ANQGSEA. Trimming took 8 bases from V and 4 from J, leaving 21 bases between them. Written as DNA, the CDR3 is TGCAGCCTAATTCCCAGGGTTCTTAATTACGAGCAGTACTTC. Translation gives CSLIPRVLNYEQYF.

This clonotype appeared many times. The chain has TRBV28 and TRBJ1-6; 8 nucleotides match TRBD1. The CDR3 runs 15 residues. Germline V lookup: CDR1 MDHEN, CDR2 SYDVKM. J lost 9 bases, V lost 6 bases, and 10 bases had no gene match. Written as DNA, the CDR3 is TGTGCCAGCAGCCCCACGGGACAGGTTTTTTCACCCCTCCACTTT. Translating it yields CASSPTGQVFSPLHF.

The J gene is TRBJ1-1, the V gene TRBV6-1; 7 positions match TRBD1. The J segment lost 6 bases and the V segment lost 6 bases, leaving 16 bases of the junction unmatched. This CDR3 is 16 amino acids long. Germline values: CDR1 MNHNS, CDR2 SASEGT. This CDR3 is CASSHESWDSHSEAFF. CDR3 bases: TGTGCCAGCAGCCACGAGAGTTGGGACAGTCACTCTGAAGCTTTCTTT.

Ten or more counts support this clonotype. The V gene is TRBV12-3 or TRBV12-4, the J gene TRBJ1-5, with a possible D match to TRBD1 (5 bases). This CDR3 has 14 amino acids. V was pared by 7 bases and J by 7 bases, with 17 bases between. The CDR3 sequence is CASNPQAGGQPQHF. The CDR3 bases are TGTGCCAGCAACCCACAGGCCGGGGGGCAGCCCCAGCATTTT.

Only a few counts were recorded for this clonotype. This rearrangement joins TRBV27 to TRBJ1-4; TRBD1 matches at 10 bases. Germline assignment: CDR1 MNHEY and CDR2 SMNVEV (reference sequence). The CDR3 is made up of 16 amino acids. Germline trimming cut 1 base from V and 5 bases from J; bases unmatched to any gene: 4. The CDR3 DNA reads TGTGCCAGCAGTTTATTGAGGACAGGGGGAAATGAAAAACTGTTTTTT. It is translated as CASSLLRTGGNEKLFF.

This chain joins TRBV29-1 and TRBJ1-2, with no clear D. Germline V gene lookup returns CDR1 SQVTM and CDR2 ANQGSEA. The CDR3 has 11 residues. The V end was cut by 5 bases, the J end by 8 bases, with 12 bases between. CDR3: CSVLGSEGYTF. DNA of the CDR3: TGCAGCGTTTTGGGGTCGGAGGGCTACACCTTC.

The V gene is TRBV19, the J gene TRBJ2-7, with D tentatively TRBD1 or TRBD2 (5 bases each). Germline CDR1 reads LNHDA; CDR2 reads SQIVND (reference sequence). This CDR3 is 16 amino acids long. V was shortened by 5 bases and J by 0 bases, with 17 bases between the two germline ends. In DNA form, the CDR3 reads TGTGCCAGTAGTCCCGGGACGGGTGCCTTCTCCTACGAGCAGTACTTC. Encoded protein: CASSPGTGAFSYEQYF.

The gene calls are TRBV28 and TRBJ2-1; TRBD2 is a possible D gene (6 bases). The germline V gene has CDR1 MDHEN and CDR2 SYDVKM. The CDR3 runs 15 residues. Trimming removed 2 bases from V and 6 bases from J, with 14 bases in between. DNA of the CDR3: TGTGCCAGCAGTTTAGTGGGGGTAGCGGTCAATGAGCAGTTCTTC. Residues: CASSLVGVAVNEQFF.

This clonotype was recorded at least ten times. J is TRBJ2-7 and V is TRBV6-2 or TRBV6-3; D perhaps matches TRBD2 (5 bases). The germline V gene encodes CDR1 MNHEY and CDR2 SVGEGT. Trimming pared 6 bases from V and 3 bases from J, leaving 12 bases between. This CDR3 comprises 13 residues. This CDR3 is CASRGSAGYEQYF. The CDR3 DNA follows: TGTGCCAGCAGGGGGTCGGCGGGCTACGAGCAGTACTTC.